This T cell receptor beta chain was sequenced during a study of T cells in Graves' hyperthyroidism and ophthalmopathy. Study observations and caveats: Blood also showed most of the thyroid clonotypes that were expanded above 0.001.

This clonotype was counted many times. Antigen: not known. At one end, the junction sequence differs from germline, possibly due to a read error. Investigators excluded patients with uncontrolled infection, other autoimmune disease, pregnancy or lactation. The TCR beta CDR3 regions underwent amplification using RNA transcripts as the source. Carried out on the TCR CDR3, a first-round RT-PCR used the HTBI primer set. TCRdb analysed the multiplex PCR reads with MiXCR anew, one entry per CDR3 protein. The profile shows roughly 640,000 distinct CDR3 sequences, about a sixth of them singletons. The V gene's germline CDR1 is SGHRS and CDR2 YFSETQ. This CDR3 spans 12 amino acids.

The receptor comes from a middle-aged woman with Graves' ophthalmopathy. The sample consisted of blood. The chain couples TRBV5-1 to TRBJ2-7, with 8 bases aligning to TRBD2. CDR3: CASSLAGNEQYF. CDR3 DNA sequence: TGTGCCAGCAGCTTAGCGGGGAACGAGCAGTACTTC.